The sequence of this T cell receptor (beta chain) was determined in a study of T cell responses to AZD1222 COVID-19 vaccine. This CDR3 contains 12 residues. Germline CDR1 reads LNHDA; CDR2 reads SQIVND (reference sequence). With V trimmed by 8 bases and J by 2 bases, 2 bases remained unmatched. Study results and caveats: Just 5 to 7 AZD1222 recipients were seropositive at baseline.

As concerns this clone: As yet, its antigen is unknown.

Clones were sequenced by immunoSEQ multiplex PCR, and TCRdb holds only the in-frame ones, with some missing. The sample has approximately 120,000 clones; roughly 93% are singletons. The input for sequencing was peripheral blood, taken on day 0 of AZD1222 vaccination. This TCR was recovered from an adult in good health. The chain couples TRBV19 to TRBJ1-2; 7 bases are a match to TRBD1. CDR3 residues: CASWGQNYGYTF. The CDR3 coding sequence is TGTGCCAGTTGGGGACAGAACTATGGCTACACCTTC.